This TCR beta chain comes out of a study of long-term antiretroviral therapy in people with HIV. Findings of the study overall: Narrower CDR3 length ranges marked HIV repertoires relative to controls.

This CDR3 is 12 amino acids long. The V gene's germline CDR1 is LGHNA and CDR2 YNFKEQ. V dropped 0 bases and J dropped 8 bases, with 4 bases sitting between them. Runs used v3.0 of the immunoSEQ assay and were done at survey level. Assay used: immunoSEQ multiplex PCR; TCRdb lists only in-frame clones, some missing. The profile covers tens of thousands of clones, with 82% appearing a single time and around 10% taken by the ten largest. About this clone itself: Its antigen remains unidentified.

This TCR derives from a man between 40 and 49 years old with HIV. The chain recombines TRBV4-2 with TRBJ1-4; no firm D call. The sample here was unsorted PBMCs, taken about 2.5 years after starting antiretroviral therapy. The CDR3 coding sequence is TGTGCCAGCAGCCAAGATTTCGAAAAACTGTTTTTT. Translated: CASSQDFEKLFF.